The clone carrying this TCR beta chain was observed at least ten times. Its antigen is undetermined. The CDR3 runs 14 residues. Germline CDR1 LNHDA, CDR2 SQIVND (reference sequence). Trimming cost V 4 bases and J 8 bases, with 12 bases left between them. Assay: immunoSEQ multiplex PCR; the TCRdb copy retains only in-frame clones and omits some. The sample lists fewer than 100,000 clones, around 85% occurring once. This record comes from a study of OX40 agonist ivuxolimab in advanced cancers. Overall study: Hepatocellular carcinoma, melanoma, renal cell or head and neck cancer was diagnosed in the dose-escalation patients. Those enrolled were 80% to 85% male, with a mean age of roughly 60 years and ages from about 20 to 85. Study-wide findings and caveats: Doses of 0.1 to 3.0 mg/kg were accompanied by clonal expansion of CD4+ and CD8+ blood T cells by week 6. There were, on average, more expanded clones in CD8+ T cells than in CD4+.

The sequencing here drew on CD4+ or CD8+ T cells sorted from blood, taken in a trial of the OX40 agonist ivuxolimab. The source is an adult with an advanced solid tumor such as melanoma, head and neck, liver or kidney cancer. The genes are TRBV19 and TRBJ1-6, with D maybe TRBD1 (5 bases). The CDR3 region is CASSRGETYSPLHF. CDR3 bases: TGTGCCAGTAGTAGAGGGGAAACGTATTCACCCCTCCACTTT. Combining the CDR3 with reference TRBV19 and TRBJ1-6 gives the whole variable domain DGGITQSPKYLFRKEGQNVTLSCEQNLNHDAMYWYRQDPGQGLRLIYYSQIVNDFQKGDIAEGYSVSREKKESFPLTVTSAQKNPTAFYLCASSRGETYSPLHFGNGTRLTVT.